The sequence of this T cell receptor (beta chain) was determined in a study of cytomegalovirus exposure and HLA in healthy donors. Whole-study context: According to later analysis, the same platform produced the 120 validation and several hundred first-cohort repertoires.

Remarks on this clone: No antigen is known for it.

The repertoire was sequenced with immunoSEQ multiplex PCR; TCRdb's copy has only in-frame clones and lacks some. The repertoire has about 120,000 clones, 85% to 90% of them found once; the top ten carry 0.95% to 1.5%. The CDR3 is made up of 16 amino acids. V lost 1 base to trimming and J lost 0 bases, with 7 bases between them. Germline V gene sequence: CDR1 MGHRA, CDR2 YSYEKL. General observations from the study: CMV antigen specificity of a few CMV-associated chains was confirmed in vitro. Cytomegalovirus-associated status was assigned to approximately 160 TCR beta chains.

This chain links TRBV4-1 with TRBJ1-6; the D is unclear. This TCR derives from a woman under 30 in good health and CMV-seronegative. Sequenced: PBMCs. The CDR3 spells CASSQAAGSYNSPLHF. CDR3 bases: TGCGCCAGCAGCCAAGCCGCGGGCTCCTATAATTCACCCCTCCACTTT.